The source of this T cell receptor beta chain is a study of beta chain features in type 1 diabetes. In its sample, this clone was seen a few times. Its antigen is unidentified. Study results and caveats: Moderate yet significant TCRB CDR3 shortening was seen in Type 1 diabetes patients in all four CD4+ subsets. The study found fewer insertions and more deletions at VDJ junctions in type 1 diabetes patients.

All of the isolated RNA was reverse transcribed, so expressed TCRB transcripts were sequenced. The repertoire was sequenced with immunoSEQ multiplex PCR; TCRdb's copy has only in-frame clones and lacks some. The sample lists under 950,000 clones; roughly a sixth were seen once. This CDR3 spans 17 amino acids. Trimming shortened V by 5 bases and J by 0 bases, and 14 bases separated the two germline ends. Per the germline V gene, CDR1 is MDHEN and CDR2 is SYDVKM. The TCR originated in a woman aged 18-35 years in good health. V usage is TRBV28 and J usage is TRBJ2-6; no firm D call. Input material: naive CD4+ T cells from blood. The CDR3 spells CASSVRRQFSGANVLTF. The CDR3 DNA is TGTGCCAGCAGTGTGAGACGTCAATTCTCTGGGGCCAACGTCCTGACTTTC.